The rows below give T cell receptor beta chains drawn from one sample of a study of response to subunit inactivated influenza vaccine. In TCRdb, the RT-PCR reads were re-called with MiXCR into one record per CDR3 protein. The sample carries around 650,000 distinct CDR3 sequences, approximately 14% recorded once. The sequencing used PBMCs from blood, collected 11 to 12 days after vaccination. These receptors came from a man between 50 and 59 years old who received an inactivated influenza vaccine. The CDR3 runs from the conserved cysteine through the conserved F or W.

v_call: TRBV27
j_call: TRBJ2-1
cdr3_aa: CASSLSVQNNEQFF

v_call: TRBV7-2
j_call: TRBJ2-5
cdr3_aa: CASSAQTGVQETQYF

v_call: TRBV6-2/TRBV6-3
j_call: TRBJ2-6
cdr3_aa: CASSYPGQLYSGANVLTF

v_call: TRBV25-1
j_call: TRBJ2-4
cdr3_aa: CASSVTTGFAKNIQYF

v_call: TRBV27
j_call: TRBJ1-2
cdr3_aa: CASSLSGGAYGYTF

v_call: TRBV9
j_call: TRBJ2-6
cdr3_aa: CASSVATGPGANVLTF

v_call: TRBV19
j_call: TRBJ1-1
cdr3_aa: CASGSLAGRMNTEAFF

v_call: TRBV10-3
j_call: TRBJ2-7
cdr3_aa: CAITPGTGDYEQYF

v_call: TRBV7-9
j_call: TRBJ2-1
cdr3_aa: CASSALRGSYNEQFF

v_call: TRBV7-2
j_call: TRBJ2-7
cdr3_aa: CASRYSGAYEQYF

v_call: TRBV30
j_call: TRBJ2-1
cdr3_aa: CAWKGLRREQFF

v_call: TRBV10-3
j_call: TRBJ2-1
cdr3_aa: CAISESFDLRGEQFF

v_call: TRBV6-2/TRBV6-3
j_call: TRBJ2-3
cdr3_aa: CASRHRRTSWPDTQYF

v_call: TRBV5-1
j_call: TRBJ1-1
cdr3_aa: CASSLWGNGDPEAFF

v_call: TRBV27
j_call: TRBJ2-2
cdr3_aa: CASSSPRTSGRTGELFF

v_call: TRBV15
j_call: TRBJ1-5
cdr3_aa: CATSRDRAGNQPQHF

v_call: TRBV6-1
j_call: TRBJ1-5
cdr3_aa: CASSLTTGQPQHF

v_call: TRBV11-2
j_call: TRBJ2-7
cdr3_aa: CASSLVDGIPRGF

v_call: TRBV7-7
j_call: TRBJ2-5
cdr3_aa: CASSPRTGSETQYF

v_call: TRBV28
j_call: TRBJ2-7
cdr3_aa: CASSRHSVGTLSYEQYF

v_call: TRBV20-1
j_call: TRBJ1-6
cdr3_aa: CSATKGVVNSPLHF

v_call: TRBV29-1
j_call: TRBJ1-2
cdr3_aa: CSVGSGAYYGYTF

v_call: TRBV12-3/TRBV12-4
j_call: TRBJ2-7
cdr3_aa: CASSTTYEQYF

v_call: TRBV4-3
j_call: TRBJ2-5
cdr3_aa: CASSQESSGQETQYF

v_call: TRBV28
j_call: TRBJ2-7
cdr3_aa: CASSLLAQGGEQYF

v_call: TRBV25-1
j_call: TRBJ2-1
cdr3_aa: CASSEFGGGRGEQFF

v_call: TRBV2
j_call: TRBJ2-3
cdr3_aa: CASEREGRTDTQYF

v_call: TRBV6-5
j_call: TRBJ2-1
cdr3_aa: CASSYYPDNEQFF

v_call: TRBV7-8
j_call: TRBJ2-1
cdr3_aa: CASSSQADRAAYNEQFF

v_call: TRBV11-2
j_call: TRBJ1-1
cdr3_aa: CASSLPFNTEAFF

v_call: TRBV4-3
j_call: TRBJ2-5
cdr3_aa: CASSQDTGYETQYF

v_call: TRBV20-1
j_call: TRBJ2-5
cdr3_aa: CSATSSGGIGETQYF

v_call: TRBV24-1
j_call: TRBJ1-2
cdr3_aa: CATSGRTGYGYTF

v_call: TRBV29-1
j_call: TRBJ2-5
cdr3_aa: CSVVLAGEETQYF

v_call: TRBV3-1
j_call: TRBJ2-2
cdr3_aa: CASSYVRLAGATGELFF

v_call: TRBV29-1
j_call: TRBJ2-5
cdr3_aa: CSVEETLSGRAQETQYF

v_call: TRBV28
j_call: TRBJ2-3
cdr3_aa: CASSLRQGSAGVDTQYF

v_call: TRBV6-5
j_call: TRBJ2-2
cdr3_aa: CASSMAGELFF

v_call: TRBV30
j_call: TRBJ1-4
cdr3_aa: CAWSVKFGEKLFF